These 21 T cell receptor beta chains came from one sample sequenced in a study of prognosis after radiotherapy for stage I lung cancer. Genomic DNA was subjected to two-round multiplex PCR for amplification of TCR beta CDR3. Amplification during the initial PCR round employed primers specific to each TRBV and TRBJ gene. In TCRdb, the multiplex PCR reads were re-called with MiXCR into one record per CDR3 protein. The profile shows fewer than 25,000 distinct CDR3 sequences, 43% of them singletons. The sample here was PBMCs, taken before or after stereotactic body radiation therapy (not recorded which). These receptors were taken from a donor aged 50 or older with non-small cell lung cancer.

V gene TRBV12-3 or TRBV12-4 combines with J gene TRBJ1-4; 7 bases fit TRBD1. J lost 7 bases, V lost 6 bases, and 5 bases had no gene match. The CDR3 consists of 13 residues. The CDR3: CASSRDRAEKLFF. The CDR3 DNA follows: TGTGCCAGCAGCCGCGACAGGGCTGAAAAACTGTTTTTT.

This clonotype has at least ten counts. The chain links TRBV15 to TRBJ2-1; tentatively, D is TRBD2 (6 bases). The CDR3 extends over 13 amino acids. Germline loops: CDR1 LNHNV, CDR2 YYDKDF (reference sequence). V was trimmed by 0 bases and J by 10 bases, leaving 10 bases between them. The CDR3 loop is CATSRDGRREQFF. The CDR3 nucleotides are TGTGCCACCAGCAGAGATGGGAGGCGCGAGCAGTTCTTC.

Notes on this clonotype: Only one base separates this from a far larger clonotype, so it likely reflects a read error. The CDR3 region is CASSEVNRRGGTQYF. The CDR3 DNA is TGTGCCAGCAGTGAAGTGAACAGGCGGGGGGGGACCCAGTACTTC. The chain couples TRBV6-2 or TRBV6-3 to TRBJ2-1; 9 positions agree with TRBD2. The tail of the sequence fits TRBJ2-5 better, so the J call may be wrong. The CDR3 runs 15 residues. In germline, CDR1 is MNHEY, CDR2 SVGEGT.

This chain uses TRBV11-1 with TRBJ2-5; tentative D call: TRBD2 (5 bases). Deletions cut 4 bases from V and 5 bases from J, with 14 bases between. CDR3 size: 14 residues. Germline CDR1 is SGHAT and CDR2 is FQDESV (reference sequence). CDR3 sequence (DNA): TGTGCCAGCAGCTCACCGCGGGTCCGGGAGACCCAGTACTTC. It codes for CASSSPRVRETQYF. The full variable domain, completed using reference TRBV11-1 and TRBJ2-5, is EAEVAQSPRYKITEKSQAVAFWCDPISGHATLYWYRQILGQGPELLVQFQDESVVDDSQLPKDRFSAERLKGVDSTLKIQPAELGDSAMYLCASSSPRVRETQYFGPGTRLLVL.

The table lists this clonotype with many counts. This sequence joins TRBV5-1 and TRBJ2-3, with D unresolved. The germline V gene has CDR1 SGHRS and CDR2 YFSETQ. Trimming took off 1 base at V and 1 base at J, with 10 bases between the two ends. The CDR3 loop spans 15 amino acids. This CDR3 reads CASSLRVSGTDTQYF. CDR3 in DNA: TGCGCCAGCAGCTTGCGGGTTTCCGGCACAGATACGCAGTATTTT.

The J gene is TRBJ2-7, the V gene TRBV7-2; TRBD1 aligns across 7 bases. With 3 bases clipped from V and 6 bases from J, the junction kept 11 bases outside the gene matches. The CDR3 runs to 15 residues. Looked up from germline, CDR1 is SGHTA and CDR2 is FQGNSA. Written as DNA, the CDR3 is TGTGCCAGCAGCTTTCGTAAGGGGGCTCTCCCCGAGCAGTACTTC. Residues: CASSFRKGALPEQYF.

With regard to this clonotype: A read error may be the cause here, since a much bigger clone is one base away. J is TRBJ2-7 and V is TRBV6-1; no firm D call. Germline CDR1 reads MNHNS; CDR2 reads SASEGT. CDR3 length: 14 residues. The ends were cut back, 3 bases at V and 0 bases at J, with 9 bases in the middle. The CDR3 DNA sequence: TGTGCCAGCAGTGAGGCGGATAGCTCCTACGAGCAGTACTTC. Translated, it gives CASSEADSSYEQYF.

This clonotype was recorded at least ten times. The V gene is TRBV24-1, the J gene TRBJ1-6; 7 bases are a match to TRBD1. This CDR3 spans 15 amino acids. Trimming took 3 bases from V and 6 from J; bases not matched to a gene: 4. CDR1 is KGHDR, CDR2 SFDVKD, per germline. CDR3 in DNA: TGTGCCACCAGTGATCGCCGGGACAGTAATTCACCCCTCCACTTT. Protein: CATSDRRDSNSPLHF.

This clonotype was counted at least ten times. This rearrangement joins TRBV7-9 to TRBJ2-2; D gene ambiguous. V was clipped by 2 bases and J by 1 base, with 11 bases between them. This CDR3 has 16 residues. The germline V gene encodes CDR1 SEHNR and CDR2 FQNEAQ (reference sequence). DNA for the CDR3: TGTGCCAGCAGCTTATTCGGGCAGGAGAACACCGGGGAGCTGTTTTTT. Residues: CASSLFGQENTGELFF.

The sample holds many counts of this clonotype. The genes are TRBV4-1 and TRBJ1-4; D remains unclear. Germline lookup yields CDR1 MGHRA and CDR2 YSYEKL. This CDR3 is built from 16 residues. Trimming pared 0 bases from V and 6 bases from J, leaving 14 bases between. The CDR3 region is CASSQERVRRDEKLFF. CDR3 in DNA: TGCGCCAGCAGCCAAGAGAGGGTAAGGCGCGATGAAAAACTGTTTTTT.

V usage is TRBV12-3 or TRBV12-4 and J usage is TRBJ2-1; 9 nucleotides agree with TRBD1. Unmatched junction bases numbered 9, after V lost 1 base and J lost 5 bases. The length of the CDR3 is 17 residues. DNA for the CDR3: TGTGCCAGCAGTTTAGGCCGGGACAGGGACGCCCACAATGAGCAGTTCTTC. It encodes CASSLGRDRDAHNEQFF.

Ten or more counts support this clonotype. V and J are TRBV4-3 and TRBJ2-2, with TRBD2 matching over 7 bases. The germline V gene has CDR1 LGHNA and CDR2 YSLEER. The trim removed 0 bases at V and 7 bases at J, leaving 14 bases unmatched. This CDR3 has 18 residues. In nucleotides, the CDR3 is TGCGCCAGCAGCCAAGATAGGTCGCGGGGGATAAGGATCGGGGAGCTGTTTTTT. Protein product: CASSQDRSRGIRIGELFF.

This chain links TRBV12-3 or TRBV12-4 with TRBJ1-2; D remains unclear. V lost 3 bases and J lost 10, with 12 bases in between. This CDR3 contains 12 residues. CDR3 in amino acids: CASSFQPGAYTF. CDR3 bases: TGTGCCAGCAGTTTTCAGCCAGGAGCCTACACCTTC.

This clonotype is medium-sized (0.01 to 0.1%) within its sample. The chain combines TRBV12-3 or TRBV12-4 with TRBJ2-6; a weak D match, TRBD1 (5 bases). The V end was cut by 3 bases, the J end by 2 bases, with 11 bases between. This CDR3 has 16 amino acids. CDR3 region: CASSFGPGTGANVLTF. The DNA of the CDR3 is TGTGCCAGCAGTTTTGGACCAGGGACTGGGGCCAACGTCCTGACTTTC.

The chain combines TRBV6-2 or TRBV6-3 with TRBJ1-5; D is ambiguous. Between the trimmed V and J ends, which lost 10 bases and 7 bases, there was a span of 20 bases. CDR3 length equals 14 residues. Germline V gives CDR1 MNHEY, CDR2 SVGEGT. The CDR3 spells CAISARWRRQPQHF. The CDR3 region has the DNA TGTGCCATCAGCGCCAGATGGCGCCGGCAGCCCCAGCATTTT.

This clonotype was observed many times. The chain recombines TRBV2 with TRBJ2-1; TRBD2 matches 12 bases. Germline trimming cut 1 base from V and 7 bases from J; bases unmatched to any gene: 17. From germline, CDR1 is SNHLY and CDR2 FYNNEI. The CDR3 length is 20 residues. CDR3 coding DNA: TGTGCCAGCAGTGAAGAGGACCCGGGACTAGCGGGCATCATGCGGAATGAGCAGTTCTTC. This codes for CASSEEDPGLAGIMRNEQFF.

The sample holds many counts of this clonotype. This chain links TRBV4-3 with TRBJ2-2, with no clear D. CDR3 length: 15 amino acids. The germline V and J ends were trimmed by 6 bases and 2 bases, with 13 bases remaining between them. Germline values: CDR1 LGHNA, CDR2 YSLEER. The CDR3 region has the DNA TGCGCCAGCAGGGTATCGACAACCAACACCGGGGAGCTGTTTTTT. Its protein product is CASRVSTTNTGELFF.

Ten or more counts support this clonotype. The chain combines TRBV25-1 with TRBJ2-1; 8 positions agree with TRBD2. Germline V lookup: CDR1 MGHDK, CDR2 SYGVNS. The ends lost 4 bases at V and 7 bases at J; junction bases unmatched: 9. The CDR3 has 15 amino acids. The CDR3 DNA is TGTGCCAGCAGTGGGGCCGGGACTAGTAGTAATGAGCAGTTCTTC. Amino acid sequence: CASSGAGTSSNEQFF. Filled out from reference TRBV25-1 and TRBJ2-1, the complete variable domain reads EADIYQTPRYLVIGTGKKITLECSQTMGHDKMYWYQQDPGMELHLIHYSYGVNSTEKGDLSSESTVSRIRTEHFPLTLESARPSHTSQYLCASSGAGTSSNEQFFGPGTRLTVL.

This clonotype was seen ten or more times. The rearrangement uses TRBV24-1 and TRBJ2-3; D call uncertain. V was pared by 5 bases and J by 1 base, with 3 bases between. The CDR3 length is 12 residues. Germline CDR1 KGHDR, CDR2 SFDVKD. CDR3 amino acids: CATSVGTDTQYF. DNA for the CDR3: TGTGCCACCAGTGTCGGCACAGATACGCAGTATTTT.

As regards this clonotype: At one boundary the junction diverges from the germline segment, which might be a read error. CDR3 sequence reads: CASIVIQRATPYEQYF. The CDR3 DNA sequence: TGTGCCAGCATCGTAATCCAGCGGGCTACCCCCTACGAGCAGTACTTC. The J gene is TRBJ2-7, the V gene TRBV9; possibly TRBD2 for D (6 bases). Germline V lookup: CDR1 SGDLS, CDR2 YYNGEE. This CDR3 region has 16 residues.

The V call is TRBV7-9, the J call TRBJ2-7; D gene ambiguous. Germline V gene sequence: CDR1 SEHNR, CDR2 FQNEAQ (reference sequence). The CDR3 is made up of 14 amino acids. V was pared by 1 base and J by 0 bases, with 7 bases between. CDR3: CASSLGQLSYEQYF. In DNA form, the CDR3 reads TGTGCCAGCAGCTTAGGGCAGCTCTCCTACGAGCAGTACTTC.